This T cell receptor (beta chain) was sequenced during a study of Tregs in tolerant kidney transplant recipients. General study findings and limits: The most relevant donor-specific Treg TCRbeta repertoire apparently came from expansion with activated donor B cells. Validation in larger populations is needed because few patients were studied.

CD4+CD25+CD127- Tregs, CD4+CD25- non-Tregs, CD4 and CD8 cells were sorted. About this clone itself: What it binds is not known.

Method: immunoSEQ multiplex PCR; TCRdb's copy keeps in-frame clones and lacks some. Among tens of thousands of clones, 65% to 85% were seen once, and the ten largest hold 3.5% to 5.5%. V lost 8 bases and J 5 bases, leaving 15 bases between the germline ends. The CDR3 totals 13 residues. Looked up from germline, CDR1 is SGHTA and CDR2 is FQGNSA. This sequence joins TRBV7-2 and TRBJ1-1; no clear D gene. The sequence derives from a human donor in good health. Sequenced: CD4+ T cells from blood. The CDR3 protein is CASSRGPITEAFF. The DNA of the CDR3 is TGTGCCAGCTCCCGGGGTCCGATAACTGAAGCTTTCTTT.